Described below is a single T cell receptor (beta chain) sequence and its context. This clonotype was recorded at least ten times. This receptor's antigen is unknown. The input lacks base qualities; no much larger clone sits a single base away. CDR1 and CDR2, looked up from the germline V gene, are KGHSH and LQKENI. The CDR3 covers 14 residues, taking in both the cysteine and the phenylalanine. Only CDR3 DNA remains: 42 bases, in frame from the first base. The germline ends are 20 bases apart after V is trimmed by 3 bases and J by 13 bases. The source of the sample is a study of T-cell reconstitution after alpha-beta-depleted transplantation in children listed by TCRdb under 2016. Describing the broader study: T-cell immune reconstitution after TCRalphabeta/CD19-depleted allogeneic hematopoietic cell transplantation in children was quantitatively tracked in the study by means of TCR repertoire profiling. The investigation overall reported the following: In some patients, high TCRbeta diversity at day 60 was attributed to recipient T cells and intrathymic progenitors that had survived conditioning. Over the following months the frequencies of hyperexpanded clones went down, and after one year T-cell counts and TCRbeta diversity were mostly credited to newly produced T cells. The apparently early alphabetaT-cell count recovery about two months after transplant was reportedly dependent on only several hundred rapidly expanded clones derived from non-depleted graft cells.

The protocol used for the library was PCR. The run used an Illumina HiSeq 2500. To normalize quantification of the TCRbeta repertoire, the TCR libraries were built with molecular barcoding that relied on unique molecular identifiers. The public reads were run again by TCRdb, first through fastp at Q25 and then through MiXCR, and only productive beta chains were kept. Records with the same CDR3 protein are collapsed into one entry carrying the most frequent genes and DNA. The sample data list 450,000 to 600,000 distinct CDR3 sequences, and 10% to 15% of these were observed just once. The ten largest clones represent about 2.2% of the sample. The sample's treatment or condition label, decoded: allogeneic hematopoietic cell transplantation with graft depleted of TCRalphabeta T cells and CD19 B cells. The children who served as transplant recipients had been given grafts of TCRalphabeta/CD19-depleted allogeneic hematopoietic cells.

The input for sequencing was PBMCs, mostly from graft donor cells, taken 360 days after TCRalphabeta/CD19-depleted stem cell transplant. The chain is encoded by TRBV18 joined to TRBJ2-3, and possibly TRBD1, on 6 matching bases. The TCR sequence derives from a male patient aged 10-17 years who had a stem cell transplant for acute myeloid leukemia, so the T cells may come from the graft donor. The CDR3 corresponds to CASSPHPVGQREYF. In nucleotides, the sequence is TGTGCCAGCTCACCTCATCCGGTAGGACAGAGGGAGTATTTT.